This T cell receptor (beta chain) is from a study of blood T cells in healthy people across ages. The study, taken as a whole, reports: Observed TCR beta diversity per million T cells went down as age went up. This fall followed a roughly linear course with age. Changes seen in expanded clonotypes were possibly confounded by donor CMV status left unknown. One million T cells yielded diversity estimates that were considered underestimates.

Between the trimmed V and J ends, which lost 3 bases and 0 bases, there was a span of 9 bases. CDR1 and CDR2 (germline): MNHEY, SMNVEV (reference sequence). CDR3 length: 14 residues. Sample donors were healthy Caucasian individuals that came from Russia, aged roughly 6 to 95. PCR was performed a second time for about 7 to 12 cycles using a sample-barcoded 5' primer and a J-beta primer mix. From the 5' RACE reads, TCRdb called clonotypes with MiXCR, one entry per CDR3 protein. Of nearly 1 million distinct CDR3 sequences in the sample, roughly half are singletons; the top ten hold about 22%. This clonotype has just a few counts. Antigen unknown.

The sequence was collected from a woman in her sixties in good health. Material: blood. This chain uses TRBV27 with TRBJ2-7, with no clear D. This CDR3 reads CASSLLPTSYEQYF. The CDR3, as DNA: TGTGCCAGCAGTTTGCTACCTACCTCCTACGAGCAGTACTTC.